This T cell receptor beta chain appears in the sequencing data of a study of T cell repertoires in cytomegalovirus infection. Overall study context: Public TCR beta signatures provided an indication of both CMV infection and a matching HLA type.

Between the trimmed V and J ends, which lost 6 bases and 9 bases, there was a span of 21 bases. Germline CDR1 is MDHEN and CDR2 is SYDVKM. The CDR3 spans 15 residues. From the reads, TCRdb called clonotypes with MiXCR, one entry per CDR3 protein. The data contain about 6,100 distinct CDR3 sequences, around 49% of them seen just once; the ten biggest clones take up 80% to 90%. In the case of this clonotype: Antigen unknown.

Study observations and caveats: The ex vivo response was dominated by HLA-C-restricted CMV-specific TCR beta clonotypes. Adding up the frequency of public TCR beta families identified people who carried CMV plus the relevant HLA.

The receptor was derived from a human donor in good health (CMV status not recorded). Some clones in this sample may be carry-over from other donors' samples. The sample was PBMCs, sequenced either directly or after in vitro stimulation (not recorded which). This chain joins TRBV28 and TRBJ1-5; D remains unclear. The CDR3 DNA reads TGTGCCAGCAGGCCGACACTCTATAGAAAGCCGCCCCAGCATTTT. It translates to CASRPTLYRKPPQHF.